The rows below give T cell receptor beta chains drawn from one sample of a study of technical replicates of blood from several donors. Sequenced by immunoSEQ multiplex PCR; TCRdb stores in-frame clones only, minus some. The sample holds roughly 93,000 clones, approximately 95% seen once. The sequenced sample consisted of T cells isolated from PBMCs. The receptors here all came from a human donor in good health. Both conserved end residues are part of each CDR3. D genes are given only for firm matches. Size is omitted from some rows. Given values are once, few, many or a class for expanded clones.

TRBV29-1,TRBJ2-2,-,-,TGCAGCGCCCTCCCGCAGGAGAACACCGGGGAGCTGTTTTTT,CSALPQENTGELFF
TRBV7-2,TRBJ1-6,-,-,TGTGCCAGCAGCTTAGGCGGGGGCGCGGGGAATTCACCCCTCCACTTT,CASSLGGGAGNSPLHF
TRBV2,TRBJ2-3,-,TRBD2,TGTGCCAGCAGTGTTTCGGGACTAGGCCCAGATACGCAGTATTTT,CASSVSGLGPDTQYF
TRBV6-1,TRBJ2-5,-,-,TGTGCCAGCAGTGCACGGGGCCAAGAGACCCAGTACTTC,CASSARGQETQYF
TRBV7-2,TRBJ2-6,-,-,TGTGCCAGCAGCCGGGATGACTCTGGGGCCAACGTCCTGACTTTC,CASSRDDSGANVLTF
TRBV11-3,TRBJ2-1,-,TRBD2,TGTGCCAGCAGCCCCGGGACTAGCGGGAGGGGGGGGTCGGACAATGAGCAGTTCTTC,CASSPGTSGRGGSDNEQFF
TRBV10-3,TRBJ2-3,-,TRBD1,TGTGCCATCAATAACAGGGGCGCGGATACGCAGTATTTT,CAINNRGADTQYF
TRBV29-1,TRBJ1-1,-,-,TGCAGCGCTGTGATACAGGGAGCTTTCTTT,CSAVIQGAFF
TRBV28,TRBJ2-1,-,TRBD2,TGTGCCAGCACCCCGGGACTAGCGTTTAATGAGCAGTTCTTC,CASTPGLAFNEQFF
TRBV27,TRBJ1-1,-,-,TGTGCCAGCAGTTTATGGGCAGGGTTGGGCACTGAAGCTTTCTTT,CASSLWAGLGTEAFF
TRBV18,TRBJ1-5,-,TRBD1,TGTGCCAGCTCACCACCGACGAGGGGGCTACAGCCCCAGCATTTT,CASSPPTRGLQPQHF
TRBV6-5,TRBJ2-1,-,-,TGTGCCAGCAGTTCTCTAGCGGAGGGGGGCAATGAGCAGTTCTTC,CASSSLAEGGNEQFF
TRBV5-1,TRBJ2-7,-,TRBD1,TGCGCCAGCAGCCCCAGAGGACAGGGGGTCTACGAGCAGTACTTC,CASSPRGQGVYEQYF
TRBV15,TRBJ2-2,-,-,TGTGCCACCAGCAGAGCTCGACAGACCGGGGAGCTGTTTTTT,CATSRARQTGELFF
TRBV14,TRBJ2-3,-,-,TGTGCCAGCAGCCAACGACACCCCCTTCGGAGGGGGCTCCTCAATTCGGATTATACGCAGTATTTT,CASSQRHPLRRGLLNSDYTQYF
TRBV6-5,TRBJ1-1,once,TRBD1,TGTGCCAGCAGAACCGGGACAGGGGCTTTCTTT,CASRTGTGAFF
TRBV7-9,TRBJ1-2,-,-,TGTGCCAGCAGCTTCCAAGCCGGGACTCTGGGCTACACCTTC,CASSFQAGTLGYTF
TRBV28,TRBJ1-3,-,-,TGTGCCAGCAGTTTCGTGTCTGGAAACACCATATATTTT,CASSFVSGNTIYF
TRBV6-6,TRBJ1-2,once,TRBD1,TGTGCCAGCAGTGACAGGGGTACTAACTATGGCTACACCTTC,CASSDRGTNYGYTF
TRBV2,TRBJ1-2,-,TRBD1,TGTGCCAGCAGAGGACAGGGGGTTAACTATGGCTACACCTTC,CASRGQGVNYGYTF
TRBV7-9,TRBJ2-1,-,TRBD1,TGTGCCAGCAGAGCCGGAATCGGGGACAGCTCCTACAATGAGCAGTTCTTC,CASRAGIGDSSYNEQFF
TRBV5-1,TRBJ2-3,-,-,TGCGCCAGCAGCGTTCGAGGTACAGATACGCAGTATTTT,CASSVRGTDTQYF
TRBV5-6,TRBJ2-2,-,TRBD1,TGTGCCAGCAGCTTGGAAGAGACAGGGATGAACACCGGGGAGCTGTTTTTT,CASSLEETGMNTGELFF
TRBV11-2,TRBJ2-7,-,TRBD2,TGTGCCAGCAGCTTCGGGAGGACTAGCGGGGGATTCTCCTACGAGCAGTACTTC,CASSFGRTSGGFSYEQYF
TRBV5-4,TRBJ1-1,-,-,TGTGCCAGCAGCGAGGTGAGGAACACTGAAGCTTTCTTT,CASSEVRNTEAFF
TRBV7-9,TRBJ1-2,-,TRBD1,TGTGCCAGCAGCTCGCTCCGACAGGGGGCTAACTATGGCTACACCTTC,CASSSLRQGANYGYTF
TRBV29-1,TRBJ1-2,-,-,TGCAGCGTTGAAGAGGAGGGCGCCTTAGTGTATGGCTACACCTTC,CSVEEEGALVYGYTF
TRBV4-1,TRBJ1-5,-,-,TGCGCCAGCAGCCTCACTAGGTTTCAGCCCCAGCATTTT,CASSLTRFQPQHF
TRBV18,TRBJ2-2,-,-,TGTGCCAGCTCACCTCCTAGACAGCCTAGGGAGCTGTTTTTT,CASSPPRQPRELFF
TRBV30,TRBJ1-5,-,-,TGTGCCTGGAAGCGGGGGACATCCAGGAATCAGCCCCAGCATTTT,CAWKRGTSRNQPQHF
TRBV5-1,TRBJ1-2,-,-,TGCGCCAGCAGCTTAGGCGTGGATACGTGGGAGTATGGCTACACCTTC,CASSLGVDTWEYGYTF
TRBV19,TRBJ1-1,-,TRBD1,TGTGCCAGTAGTATAGGAGGCTGGACAGGGGGCTTCGCTGAAGCTTTCTTT,CASSIGGWTGGFAEAFF
TRBV7-9,TRBJ2-1,-,-,TGTGCCAGCAGGAGGGTTTACAATGAGCAGTTCTTC,CASRRVYNEQFF
TRBV25-1,TRBJ1-1,-,-,TGTGCCAGCAGTGAAGACCGTACAGGAGAAGCTTTCTTT,CASSEDRTGEAFF
TRBV29-1,TRBJ1-2,-,TRBD1,TGCAGCGTAGGGGACAGGGAAGGCTACACCTTC,CSVGDREGYTF
TRBV10-3,TRBJ1-5,-,TRBD1,TGTGCCACCTCCAGCTTACAGGGGGATAATCAGCCCCAGCATTTT,CATSSLQGDNQPQHF
TRBV5-4,TRBJ2-7,-,-,TGTGCCAGCAGCCGAGACTCCTACGAGCAGTACTTC,CASSRDSYEQYF
TRBV18,TRBJ1-1,-,-,TGTGCCAGCTCACCAATGGAGGGGCGAATGAACACTGAAGCTTTCTTT,CASSPMEGRMNTEAFF
TRBV9,TRBJ1-2,-,-,TGTGCCAGCAGCGTGGGGGAGGAGGGTTGGGATGGCTACACCTTC,CASSVGEEGWDGYTF
TRBV19,TRBJ1-1,-,TRBD1,TGTGCCAGTAGTGGGGCCTGGACAGGGAGCACTGAAGCTTTCTTT,CASSGAWTGSTEAFF
TRBV29-1,TRBJ2-7,-,TRBD1,TGCAGCGTGGGGACAGCCTACGAGCAGTACTTC,CSVGTAYEQYF
TRBV25-1,TRBJ2-7,-,-,TGTGCCAGCCTAGATGGCTCCTACGAGCAGTACTTC,CASLDGSYEQYF
TRBV5-1,TRBJ1-1,-,TRBD1,TGCGCCAGCAGCCCAAGTACAGGGGACACTGAAGCTTTCTTT,CASSPSTGDTEAFF
TRBV5-4,TRBJ1-2,once,-,TGTGCCAGCAGTCTCACAGTTAACTATGGCTACACCTTC,CASSLTVNYGYTF
TRBV28,TRBJ2-1,-,-,TGTGCCAGCAGTTCCCCCTACCACGGGGACAATGAGCAGTTCTTC,CASSSPYHGDNEQFF
TRBV11-2,TRBJ2-4,-,-,TGTGCCAGCAGCTCACAGGTTTTGGGCATTCAGTACTTC,CASSSQVLGIQYF
TRBV28,TRBJ1-1,-,-,TGTGCCAGCAGTACTCAACTGAACACTGAAGCTTTCTTT,CASSTQLNTEAFF
TRBV19,TRBJ1-1,-,-,TGTGCCAGTCGTCCGAACCAGGGCACTGAAGCTTTCTTT,CASRPNQGTEAFF
TRBV19,TRBJ2-3,-,-,TGTGCCAGTAGTATCTTAAGCGGTGGGGATACGCAGTATTTT,CASSILSGGDTQYF
TRBV19,TRBJ2-3,-,TRBD1,TGTGCCAGTAGTAGGATCCGACAGGGGGCAGATACGCAGTATTTT,CASSRIRQGADTQYF
TRBV11-2,TRBJ2-1,-,TRBD2,TGTGCCAGCAGCTCGACTAGCGGGAAGGTAGTTTCCTACAATGAGCAGTTCTTC,CASSSTSGKVVSYNEQFF
TRBV5-4,TRBJ2-5,-,-,TGTGCCAGCAGCTTGCGGCAGGCCCAAGAGACCCAGTACTTC,CASSLRQAQETQYF
TRBV27,TRBJ1-2,-,-,TGTGCCAGCAGTCAGGGAATTTTCTATGGCTACACCTTC,CASSQGIFYGYTF
TRBV18,TRBJ2-1,-,TRBD2,TGTGCCAGCTCCGGCATTAAAACTAGCGGGGGCGACAATGAGCAGTTCTTC,CASSGIKTSGGDNEQFF
TRBV19,TRBJ1-2,-,-,TGTGCCAGTAGTATCCCCGGACAGTTTGGGGCCTATGGCTACACCTTC,CASSIPGQFGAYGYTF
TRBV5-4,TRBJ2-3,-,TRBD2,TGTGCCAGCAGCTTGGGGCTCGGGGGGGGCGGGACAGATACGCAGTATTTT,CASSLGLGGGGTDTQYF
TRBV28,TRBJ2-7,-,-,TGTGCCAGCAGCCAGGGGTTTAGGGCCTACGAGCAGTACTTC,CASSQGFRAYEQYF